Listed here is a single T cell receptor (beta chain). Using immunoSEQ multiplex PCR, the repertoire was profiled, and TCRdb retains in-frame clones only, with some absent. The data contain some 250,000 clones, approximately 85% of them singletons. The entry originates in a study of blood T cell repertoires in COVID-19. The germline V gene has CDR1 LGHDT and CDR2 YNNKEL (reference sequence). The CDR3 spans 16 residues. The V end was cut by 0 bases, the J end by 0 bases, with 12 bases between. This TCR was recovered from a woman aged 25-40 years with acute or convalescent COVID-19. The sample comprised peripheral blood. The J gene is TRBJ2-7, the V gene TRBV3-1 (or the pseudogene TRBV3-2), with D possibly being TRBD2 (6 bases). The CDR3 coding sequence is TGTGCCAGCAGCCAAGATCGTGGAGGGAGCTCCTACGAGCAGTACTTC. It codes for CASSQDRGGSSYEQYF.